This TCR beta chain appears in the sequencing data of a study of cytomegalovirus exposure and HLA in healthy donors (TCRdb year 2017). Background on the whole study: According to an earlier analysis of several hundred of the donors, roughly 180 million T cells yielded 90 million to 140 million unique TCR beta sequences and around 300 Gb of sequence data. An early release that covered about 640 HLA-typed donors contained about 290 gigabases of sequencing data and tens of millions of unique TCR sequences. The genetic ancestry cluster associated with self-reported Caucasian donors included 81% of the 300 to 450 genotyped donors. The study aimed to test whether cataloging public T cell receptors could reveal signatures of past pathogen exposure. The study profiled the T cell repertoires of around 700 subjects by immunosequencing and related them to cytomegalovirus serostatus. In addition to the first cohort of about 650 subjects, a separate validation cohort of around 110 different subjects was used. To predict cytomegalovirus infection status, the study combined high-throughput TCR immunosequencing, statistical association of individual TCRs with disease status, and machine learning. To study patterns of TCR occurrence, a later analysis re-analyzed previously published TCR beta repertoires from just over 650 donors and added high-resolution HLA genotyping. Rather than using new phenotypic data, the later analysis identified candidate immune exposures from TCR beta sequences and from how often those sequences occurred across donors. An earlier analysis of several hundred of the donors used high-throughput TCR beta sequencing to judge whether each TCR beta V gene segment behaved as functional or pseudogenic. Donor age, sex, ethnicity and CMV serostatus were compiled together with the repertoire data. A later genetic analysis took genome-wide SNP genotypes for about three fifths of the 666 donors and used that subset as a discovery cohort. All discovery cohort repertoires had been generated using a single sequencing platform. HLA typing included class I and class II loci at four-digit resolution. Typing coverage differed by locus: A, B, C, DRB1 and DQB1 were typed in about 629-630 donors, DQA1 in 500 to 550, DPA1 in around 580, and DPB1 in around 440. Four to six DR-DQ haplotypes were handled as single units for association and clustering, since linkage in the cohort was strong. Among roughly 400 genotyped donors of the cohort, an average of roughly 240,000 unique TCR beta nucleotide sequences were sequenced per donor, around 20% of them non-productive. General study outcomes and caveats: Only TCR beta chains were sequenced in this cohort, and the absence of alpha or paired-chain data limited detectable features. Linkage disequilibrium might explain the correlated functional status among segregating V segments, but an unknown experimental factor could not be ruled out. A cluster of highly shared sequence variants was judged likely to be a technical artifact of the sequencing pipeline. An association between a missense DCLRE1C variant and V-gene and J-gene trimming of TCR beta chains was found in a later genetic analysis and replicated in an independent cohort. According to a later genetic analysis, donors in an Asian-associated ancestry cluster had fewer N-insertions in productive TCRs than the approximately 630-donor mean. In vitro tests confirmed that a few of the cytomegalovirus-associated TCR beta chains recognize cytomegalovirus antigens. Because HLA typing was missing for some donors at each locus, association tests included only the typed subset. Compared with equally common non-associated chains, HLA-associated TCR beta chains in a later analysis were more clonally expanded and had lower generation probabilities. A further reported finding was that TCR beta sequences accurately predicted the HLA-A and HLA-B alleles for most subjects in the first cohort. A later analysis associated approximately 17,000 TCR beta sequences with specific HLA alleles at a false discovery rate of 0.05. For the cohort, immune exposure information was limited to CMV serostatus. In a later analysis, TCR association rates were found to vary across HLA loci, with the most associated TCRs seen for DRB1 alleles and the fewest for HLA-C alleles. In a later analysis, most CMV-associated TCR beta chains were found to appear HLA-restricted, with HLA associations seemingly driven largely by CMV exposure. A total of 150 or so TCR beta chains were listed by the study as associated with cytomegalovirus. When HLA alleles, especially DR and DQ, strongly co-occurred, TCR associations were difficult to assign to individual alleles. The classifier was reported to diagnose cytomegalovirus status with high specificity and sensitivity in both the original cohort and the validation cohort. Sequencing depth was assumed to be roughly uniform across donors in the presence/absence analyses, though that assumption may not hold. An earlier analysis of approximately 500 of the donors showed that most TCR beta V segments appeared in productive rearrangements either about 87% or about 30% of the time, which broadly matched IMGT annotations. The earlier analysis of 587 of the donors excluded about 16 rarely observed V segments, including chromosome 9 orphons, because counts were too low. The authors suggested that the approach could potentially be generalized to other disease states and immunological phenotypes. Across donors, most TCR sequences were observed very rarely, whereas some public TCRs were present in many individuals. Some IMGT-functional V segments, including TRBV6-2 and TRBV6-3, could not be distinguished by the 87-base-pair reads and were therefore excluded. A later analysis reported that several top co-occurrence clusters appeared linked to parvovirus B19, influenza, CMV and Epstein-Barr virus.

As for this clone: The clone's antigen remains unknown. No much larger clonotype is one base removed from it; base qualities were not supplied.

Via the germline V gene, CDR1 is SNHLY and CDR2 FYNNEI. The germline V and J ends show losses of 4 bases and 6 bases respectively, and no gene match explains 4 bases of the junction. The CDR3 starts with the cysteine, ends with the phenylalanine, and has 15 residues. The DNA shown is the 45-base CDR3, in frame from base 1. The cohort was made up of under 800 healthy bone marrow donors. At the time of sampling, every cohort member was nominally healthy, though immune exposures that went unrecorded were likely present. The donor tested CMV seropositive, placing the donor among the approximately 310 seropositive members of the cohort. Each donor provided a peripheral blood sample, and peripheral blood mononuclear cells were used for TCR beta sequencing. Genomic DNA extraction from the blood cell samples was performed with the Qiagen DNeasy Blood Extraction Kit. The method was the immunoSEQ multiplex PCR assay. The multiplex PCR relied on a mix of 60 forward primers for TCR Vbeta segments and 13 reverse primers for TCR Jbeta segments. The CDR3 region of rearranged TCR beta genes was amplified from genomic DNA by a multiplex PCR assay. The amplified TCR beta libraries were sequenced on the Illumina HiSeq System as 87-base-pair reads. Per the source publication's procedure: A later analysis counted tens of millions of unique TCR beta chains across the 500 to 850 repertoires, and roughly 10 million of these chains were shared by at least two donors. Raw reads were error-corrected and collapsed into unique sequences by a nearest-neighbor algorithm in which closely related sequences were merged to remove PCR and sequencing errors. To assign V, D and J gene segments, CDR3 sequences were aligned to IMGT reference sequences. For a sequence to be retained, a match of at least six nucleotides to both a V gene segment and a J gene segment was required. Rearrangements were called productive when the CDR3 lacked stop codons and stayed in frame with V and J; all others were non-productive. CDR3 was defined by IMGT convention, running from the second conserved V-encoded cysteine to the conserved J-encoded phenylalanine. In an earlier analysis of around 600 of the donors, sequences lacking an unambiguous match to a single V gene segment were excluded. An earlier analysis of several hundred of the donors called V segments functional above 56.7% productive rearrangements and segregating when the between-donor standard deviation exceeded 5%. To diagnose cytomegalovirus status from the catalog of TCR beta chain sequences, a statistical classification framework was built. In a later analysis, TCR nucleotide sequences were compared against IMGT/GENE-DB human TR gene sequences so that V and J genes could be assigned. In a later analysis, CDR3 sequences and most-parsimonious VDJ recombination scenarios were assigned using the TCRdist pipeline. In a later analysis, each TCR beta chain was defined by its CDR3 amino acid sequence together with its V-gene family, and reads lacking a unique V-gene family were excluded. As a way to deal with suspected cross-contamination and a sequencing artifact, a later analysis dropped over 550 nucleotide sequences that were highly shared and had low generation probability. A later analysis calculated a clonal expansion index for each public chain from normalized within-repertoire ranks of inferred template counts. A later analysis computed generation probabilities with a VDJ recombination model fitted to out-of-frame rearrangements, and checked the results against IGoR. A later analysis scored TCR-TCR, TCR-HLA and TCR-CMV co-occurrence with hypergeometric tests, applying a repertoire-size bias correction to TCR pairs. A later analysis estimated false discovery rates by permuting HLA or CMV assignments 20 times. In a later analysis, co-occurring TCRs were grouped using DBSCAN, and TCRdist sequence similarity was added for clustering within HLA-allele-positive subsets. Co-occurrence clustering excluded repertoires with fewer than 30,000 or more than 120,000 public chains, plus five with anomalous nucleotide sharing. TCRdb stores this immuneACCESS table with in-frame sequences only. Part of the clones is absent; in the studies checked, under half of the shortfall reflects unresolved V genes, and no reason is known for the rest. V and J calls and clone size are those listed in that table; D and trimming were worked out from the DNA. The sample records 95,000 to 150,000 clones, roughly 66% of which are singletons. The ten top clones hold about 4.5% of the sample.

The TCR comes from a man aged 55-75 years in good health and CMV-seropositive. The source material was PBMCs. Recombination connected TRBV2 to TRBJ2-1; TRBD2 agrees with 12 junctional bases. For the CDR3, the sequence is CASSAILAGGNEQFF. The nucleotide sequence is given as TGTGCCAGCAGTGCGATACTAGCGGGGGGCAATGAGCAGTTCTTC.